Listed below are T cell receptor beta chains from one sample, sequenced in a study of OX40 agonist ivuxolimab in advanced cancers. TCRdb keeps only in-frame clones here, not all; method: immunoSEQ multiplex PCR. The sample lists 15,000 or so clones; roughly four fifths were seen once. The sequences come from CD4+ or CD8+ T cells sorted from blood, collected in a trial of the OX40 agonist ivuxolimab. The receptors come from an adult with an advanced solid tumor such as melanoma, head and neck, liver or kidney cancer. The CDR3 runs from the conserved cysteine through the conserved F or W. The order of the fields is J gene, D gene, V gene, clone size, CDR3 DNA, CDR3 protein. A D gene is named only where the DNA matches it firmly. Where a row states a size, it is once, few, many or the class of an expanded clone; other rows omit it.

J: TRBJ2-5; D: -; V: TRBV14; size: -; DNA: TGTGCCAGCAGCCTGGGCCCTCAAGAGACCCAGTACTTC; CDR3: CASSLGPQETQYF
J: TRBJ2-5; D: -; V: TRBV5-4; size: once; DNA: TGTGCCAGCAGCCCCGGGGCAAATCAAGCAGAGACCCAGTACTTC; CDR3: CASSPGANQAETQYF
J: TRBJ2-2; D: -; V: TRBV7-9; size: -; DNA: TGTGCCAGCAGCTTTTATGTGGACTTAGCGTTTGCCGGGGAGCTGTTTTTT; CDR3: CASSFYVDLAFAGELFF
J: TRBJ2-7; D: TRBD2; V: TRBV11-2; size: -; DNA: TGTGCCAGCAGAGGAGGATTTGCGGGAGGGGGCTACGAGCAGTACTTC; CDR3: CASRGGFAGGGYEQYF
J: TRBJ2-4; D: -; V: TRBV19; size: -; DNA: TGTGCCAGTAGTATCCGGGGGTTCTTAGCCAAAAACATTCAGTACTTC; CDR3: CASSIRGFLAKNIQYF
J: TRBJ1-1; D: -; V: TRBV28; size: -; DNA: TGTGCCAGCAGTTTTTGGGGGCGCTTGAACACTGAAGCTTTCTTT; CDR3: CASSFWGRLNTEAFF
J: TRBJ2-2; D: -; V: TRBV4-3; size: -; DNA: TGCGCCAGCAGCCAAGATTCGAGTCGGCGCGTCGGATTGTTTTTT; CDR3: CASSQDSSRRVGLFF
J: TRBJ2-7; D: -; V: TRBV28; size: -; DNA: TGTGCCAGCAGGTTTCGCAACCCGGGACAAGACTACGAGCAGTACTTC; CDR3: CASRFRNPGQDYEQYF
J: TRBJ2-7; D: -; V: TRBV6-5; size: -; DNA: TGTGCCAGCACCGCACGCCGGGGCCCCTACGAGCAGTACTTC; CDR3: CASTARRGPYEQYF
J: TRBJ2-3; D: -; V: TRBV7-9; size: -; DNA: TGTGCCAGCATATCCACAGGGATTAGCACAGATACGCAGTATTTT; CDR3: CASISTGISTDTQYF
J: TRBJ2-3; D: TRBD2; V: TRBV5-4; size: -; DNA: TGTGCCAGCAGCAGGGGAGGGCCTGGGAACACAGATACGCAGTATTTT; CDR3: CASSRGGPGNTDTQYF
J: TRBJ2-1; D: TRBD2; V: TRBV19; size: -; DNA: TGTGCCAGTAGGCCGGCTAGCGGGAGTGCTGAGCAGTTCTTC; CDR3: CASRPASGSAEQFF
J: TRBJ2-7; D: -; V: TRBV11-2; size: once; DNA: TGTGCCAGCAGCTTAGGGGCCTACTACGAGCAGTACTTC; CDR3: CASSLGAYYEQYF
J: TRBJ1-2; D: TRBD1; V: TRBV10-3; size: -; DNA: TGTGCCATCAGTGAGTCAGGGGACAGTTTCTATGGCTACACCTTC; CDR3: CAISESGDSFYGYTF
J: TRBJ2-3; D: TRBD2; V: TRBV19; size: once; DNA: TGTGCCAGTATGGATTTGGCTAGCGGGAGGACTAGCACAGATACGCAGTATTTT; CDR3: CASMDLASGRTSTDTQYF
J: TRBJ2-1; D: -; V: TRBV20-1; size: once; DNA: TGCAGTGCTAGGATCACAGCTGAGCAGTTCTTC; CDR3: CSARITAEQFF
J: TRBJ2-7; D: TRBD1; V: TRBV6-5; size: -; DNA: TGTGCCAGCAGTTGCGACAGGGAGTACGAGCAGTACTTC; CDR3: CASSCDREYEQYF
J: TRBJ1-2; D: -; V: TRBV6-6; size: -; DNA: TGTGCCAGCAGCATAGGAGGGTCTAACTATGGCTACACCTTC; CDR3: CASSIGGSNYGYTF
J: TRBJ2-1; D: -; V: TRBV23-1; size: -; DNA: TGCGCCAGCAGTCAAGGGGGGAATCGGGCGGCCTACTACAATGAGCAGTTCTTC; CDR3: CASSQGGNRAAYYNEQFF
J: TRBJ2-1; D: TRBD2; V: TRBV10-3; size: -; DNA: TGTGCCACCCAGGGGAGCGGGAGCTCCTACAATGAGCAGTTCTTC; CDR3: CATQGSGSSYNEQFF
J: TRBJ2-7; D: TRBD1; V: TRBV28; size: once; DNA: TGTGCCAGCAGTCAACTCAACAGGGGACAGTACTTC; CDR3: CASSQLNRGQYF
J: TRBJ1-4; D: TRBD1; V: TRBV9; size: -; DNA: TGTGCCAGCAGCGTAGGCAGGGGGCAAAGTAATGAAAAACTGTTTTTT; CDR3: CASSVGRGQSNEKLFF
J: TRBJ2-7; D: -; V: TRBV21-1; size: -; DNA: TGTGCCAGCAGCGCAAAGGAGCAGTACTTC; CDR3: CASSAKEQYF
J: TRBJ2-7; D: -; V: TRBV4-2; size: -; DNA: TGTGCCAGCAGCCAAGATTGGGCAGCTTCCTCCTACGAGCAGTACTTC; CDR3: CASSQDWAASSYEQYF
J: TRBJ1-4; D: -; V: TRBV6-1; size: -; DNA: TGTGCCAGCAGTGAAGGGGTTTTGGGACTTGAAAAACTGTTTTTT; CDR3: CASSEGVLGLEKLFF
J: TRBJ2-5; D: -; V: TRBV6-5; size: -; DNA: TGTGCCAGCAGTGGCATCTCCGGGGGCCAAGAGACCCAGTACTTC; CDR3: CASSGISGGQETQYF
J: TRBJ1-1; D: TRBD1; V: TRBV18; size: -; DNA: TGTGCCAGCTCCGCAGGGGGAAGAGATGAAGCTTTCTTT; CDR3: CASSAGGRDEAFF
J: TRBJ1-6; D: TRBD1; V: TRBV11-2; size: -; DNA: TGTGCCAGCAGCCCCCGGGACAGGGGTAACAATTCACCCCTCCACTTT; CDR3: CASSPRDRGNNSPLHF
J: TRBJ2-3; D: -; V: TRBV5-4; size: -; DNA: TGTGCCAGCAGCCTGAAGGGGGGGACTGTCAATGCGCAGTATTTT; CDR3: CASSLKGGTVNAQYF
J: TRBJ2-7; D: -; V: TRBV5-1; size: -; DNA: TGCGCCAGCAGCTTCGATCGTCCCGGGGAGCACGAGCAGTACTTC; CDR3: CASSFDRPGEHEQYF
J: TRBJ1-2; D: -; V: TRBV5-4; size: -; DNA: TGTGCCAGCAGCTTGGCCCCAGGGGTGGTAGTTGGCTACACCTTC; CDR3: CASSLAPGVVVGYTF
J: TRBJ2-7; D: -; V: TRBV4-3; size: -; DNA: TGCGCCAGCAGCCAAGGGCTGAAAAGCGGCCGCCTTTTGGGGGAGCAGTACTTC; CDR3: CASSQGLKSGRLLGEQYF
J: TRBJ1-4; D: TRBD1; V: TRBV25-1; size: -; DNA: TGTGCCAGCAGGGAACCGGACAGGGGGAGAACGGAAAAACTGTTTTTT; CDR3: CASREPDRGRTEKLFF
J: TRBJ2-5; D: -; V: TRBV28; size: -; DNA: TGTGCCAGCAGTTCCCGTTGGGTCGAGACCCAGTACTTC; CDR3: CASSSRWVETQYF
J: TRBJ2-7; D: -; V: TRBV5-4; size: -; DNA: TGTGCCAGCAGCTTGGCAGTGGGGGGACACGAGCAGTACTTC; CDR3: CASSLAVGGHEQYF
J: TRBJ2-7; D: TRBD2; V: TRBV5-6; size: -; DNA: TGTGCCAGCAGCCCGGGACTAGCGGAAAGGTACGAGCAGTACTTC; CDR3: CASSPGLAERYEQYF
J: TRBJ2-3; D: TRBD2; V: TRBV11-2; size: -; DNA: TGTGCCAGCAGCTTTGCGGGGGGCCCTCTCACAGATACGCAGTATTTT; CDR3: CASSFAGGPLTDTQYF
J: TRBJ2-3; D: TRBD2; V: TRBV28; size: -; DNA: TGTGCCAGCAGCCGGACTAGCGGGAGAACAGATACGCAGTATTTT; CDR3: CASSRTSGRTDTQYF
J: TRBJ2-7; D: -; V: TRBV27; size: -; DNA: TGTGCCAGCCACGGCCGGGGGTGGATCTTGCCCTCGTACGAGCAGTACTTC; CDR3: CASHGRGWILPSYEQYF
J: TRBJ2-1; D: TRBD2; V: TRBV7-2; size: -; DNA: TGTGCCAGCAGCTCTAGCGGGATGGGGTCCTACAATGAGCAGTTCTTC; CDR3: CASSSSGMGSYNEQFF
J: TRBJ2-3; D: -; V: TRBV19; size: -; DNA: TGTGCCAGTAGTGAGACCCAAAGAAACACGCAGTATTTT; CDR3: CASSETQRNTQYF
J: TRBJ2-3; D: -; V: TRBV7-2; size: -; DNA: TGTGCCAGCAGCCCAGGGGCCACAGATACGCAGTATTTT; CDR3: CASSPGATDTQYF